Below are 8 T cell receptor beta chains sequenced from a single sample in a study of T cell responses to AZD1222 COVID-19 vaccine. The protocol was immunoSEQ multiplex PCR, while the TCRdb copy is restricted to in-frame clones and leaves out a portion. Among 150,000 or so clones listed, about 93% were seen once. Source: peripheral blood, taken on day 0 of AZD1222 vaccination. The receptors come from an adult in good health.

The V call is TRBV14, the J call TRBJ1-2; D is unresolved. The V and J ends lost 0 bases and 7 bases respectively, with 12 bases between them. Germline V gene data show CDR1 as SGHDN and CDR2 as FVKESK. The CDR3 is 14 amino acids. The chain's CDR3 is CASSQDRSERGYTF. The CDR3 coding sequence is TGTGCCAGCAGCCAAGACAGGTCTGAGCGTGGCTACACCTTC.

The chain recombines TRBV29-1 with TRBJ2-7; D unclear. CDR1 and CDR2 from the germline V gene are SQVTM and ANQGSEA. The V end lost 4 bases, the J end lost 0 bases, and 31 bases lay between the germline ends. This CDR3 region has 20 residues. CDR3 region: CSVGFYGGIAKGPRSYEQYF. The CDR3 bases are TGCAGCGTTGGTTTCTATGGTGGGATTGCAAAGGGTCCCCGCTCCTACGAGCAGTACTTC.

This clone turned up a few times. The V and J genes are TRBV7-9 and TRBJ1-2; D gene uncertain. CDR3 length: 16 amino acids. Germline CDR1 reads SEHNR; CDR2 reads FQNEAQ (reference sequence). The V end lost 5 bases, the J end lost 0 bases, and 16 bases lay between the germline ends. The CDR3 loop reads CASSLYGRIANYGYTF. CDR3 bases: TGTGCCAGCAGCCTTTACGGACGGATAGCTAACTATGGCTACACCTTC.

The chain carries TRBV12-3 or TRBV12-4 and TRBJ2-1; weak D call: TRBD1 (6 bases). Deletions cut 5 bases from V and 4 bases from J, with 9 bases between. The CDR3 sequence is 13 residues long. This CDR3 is CASSRGQYNEQFF. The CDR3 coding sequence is TGTGCCAGCAGTAGAGGACAGTACAATGAGCAGTTCTTC.

The CDR3 DNA reads as TGTGCCAGCAGTTTCCACAGGCTTGGTGGCTACACCTTC. This encodes CASSFHRLGGYTF. The rearrangement joins TRBV28 to TRBJ1-2; weak D call: TRBD1 (5 bases). Germline lookup yields CDR1 MDHEN and CDR2 SYDVKM. V was cut by 3 bases and J by 7 bases, with 12 bases left in between. The length of the CDR3 is 13 residues.

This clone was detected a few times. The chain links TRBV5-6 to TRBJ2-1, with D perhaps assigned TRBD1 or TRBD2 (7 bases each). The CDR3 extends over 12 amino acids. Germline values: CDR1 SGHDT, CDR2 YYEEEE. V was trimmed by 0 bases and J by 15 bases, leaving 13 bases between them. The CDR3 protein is CASSLESGDRFF. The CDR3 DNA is TGTGCCAGCAGCTTGGAGAGCGGGGACAGGTTCTTC.

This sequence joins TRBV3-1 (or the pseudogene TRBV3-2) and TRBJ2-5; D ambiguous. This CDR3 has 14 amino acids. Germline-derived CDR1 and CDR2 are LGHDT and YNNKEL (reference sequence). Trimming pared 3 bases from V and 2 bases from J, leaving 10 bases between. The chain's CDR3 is CASSQHGRQETQYF. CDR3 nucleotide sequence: TGTGCCAGCAGCCAGCACGGCAGACAAGAGACCCAGTACTTC.

CDR3 protein: CSASYIESEAFF. CDR3 DNA: TGCAGTGCTAGTTACATCGAGTCGGAAGCTTTCTTT. The chain links TRBV20-1 to TRBJ1-1; D call uncertain. Germline CDR1 reads DFQATT; CDR2 reads SNEGSKA (reference sequence). Trimming shortened V by 3 bases and J by 8 bases, and 13 bases separated the two germline ends. The length of the CDR3 is 12 residues.